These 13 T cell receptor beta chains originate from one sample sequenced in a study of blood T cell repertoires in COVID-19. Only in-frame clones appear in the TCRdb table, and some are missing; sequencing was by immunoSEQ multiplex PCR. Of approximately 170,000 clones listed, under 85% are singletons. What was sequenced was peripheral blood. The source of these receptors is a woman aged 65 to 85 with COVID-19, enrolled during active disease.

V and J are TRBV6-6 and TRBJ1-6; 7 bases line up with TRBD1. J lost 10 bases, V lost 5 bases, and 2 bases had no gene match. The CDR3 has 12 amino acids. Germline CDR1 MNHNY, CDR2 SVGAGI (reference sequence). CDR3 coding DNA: TGTGCCAGCAGTACAGGGGTGTCACCCCTCCACTTT. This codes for CASSTGVSPLHF.

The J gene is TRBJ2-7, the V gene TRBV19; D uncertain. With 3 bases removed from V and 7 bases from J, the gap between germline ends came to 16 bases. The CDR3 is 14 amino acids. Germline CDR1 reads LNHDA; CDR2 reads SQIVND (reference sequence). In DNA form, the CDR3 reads TGTGCCAGTAGTATCAGGTCGGCCGCCGTGGAGCAGTACTTC. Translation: CASSIRSAAVEQYF. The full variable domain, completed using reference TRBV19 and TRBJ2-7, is DGGITQSPKYLFRKEGQNVTLSCEQNLNHDAMYWYRQDPGQGLRLIYYSQIVNDFQKGDIAEGYSVSREKKESFPLTVTSAQKNPTAFYLCASSIRSAAVEQYFGPGTRLTVT.

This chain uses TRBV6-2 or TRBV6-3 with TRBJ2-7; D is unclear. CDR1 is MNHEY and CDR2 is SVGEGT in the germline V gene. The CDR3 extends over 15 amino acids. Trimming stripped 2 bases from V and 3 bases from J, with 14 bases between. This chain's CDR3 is CASSYGHLPVYEQYF. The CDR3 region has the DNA TGTGCCAGCAGTTACGGGCATTTACCGGTCTACGAGCAGTACTTC.

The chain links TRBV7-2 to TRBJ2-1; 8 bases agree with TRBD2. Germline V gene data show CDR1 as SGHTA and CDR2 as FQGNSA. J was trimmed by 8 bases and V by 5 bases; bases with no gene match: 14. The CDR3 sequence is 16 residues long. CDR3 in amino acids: CASSSRGTRSFDEQFF. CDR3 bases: TGTGCCAGCAGCAGCCGCGGGACTAGGTCATTCGATGAGCAGTTCTTC.

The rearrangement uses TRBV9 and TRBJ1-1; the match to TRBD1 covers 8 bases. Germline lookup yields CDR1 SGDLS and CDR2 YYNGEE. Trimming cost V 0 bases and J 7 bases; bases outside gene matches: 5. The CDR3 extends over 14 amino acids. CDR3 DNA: TGTGCCAGCAGCGTAGGGACAGGGCAGGTTGAAGCTTTCTTT. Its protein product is CASSVGTGQVEAFF.

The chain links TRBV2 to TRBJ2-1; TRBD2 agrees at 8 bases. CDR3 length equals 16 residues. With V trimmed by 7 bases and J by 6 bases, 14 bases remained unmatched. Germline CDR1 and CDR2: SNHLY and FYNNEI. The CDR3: CASITRQAGEFNEQFF. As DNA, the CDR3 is TGTGCCAGCATTACAAGGCAAGCGGGAGAGTTCAATGAGCAGTTCTTC.

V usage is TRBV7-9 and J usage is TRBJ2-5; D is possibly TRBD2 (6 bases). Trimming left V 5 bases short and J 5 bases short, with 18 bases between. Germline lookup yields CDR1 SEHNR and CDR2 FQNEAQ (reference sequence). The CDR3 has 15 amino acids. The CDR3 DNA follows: TGTGCCAGCAGCGTCACCGGGACCGCGGGGGAGACCCAGTACTTC. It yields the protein CASSVTGTAGETQYF.

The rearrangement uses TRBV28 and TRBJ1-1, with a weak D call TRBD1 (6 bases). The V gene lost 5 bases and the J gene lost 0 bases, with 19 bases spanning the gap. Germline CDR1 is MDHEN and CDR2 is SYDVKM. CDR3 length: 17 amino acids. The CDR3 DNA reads TGTGCCAGCAGTCGTATCTTTGGGGGCACTATGAACACTGAAGCTTTCTTT. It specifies CASSRIFGGTMNTEAFF.

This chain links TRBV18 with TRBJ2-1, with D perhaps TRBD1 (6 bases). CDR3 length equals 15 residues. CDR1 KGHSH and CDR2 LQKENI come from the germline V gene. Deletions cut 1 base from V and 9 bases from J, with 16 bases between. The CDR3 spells CASSPLKGGGGEQFF. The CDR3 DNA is TGTGCCAGCTCACCACTCAAAGGGGGTGGAGGTGAGCAGTTCTTC.

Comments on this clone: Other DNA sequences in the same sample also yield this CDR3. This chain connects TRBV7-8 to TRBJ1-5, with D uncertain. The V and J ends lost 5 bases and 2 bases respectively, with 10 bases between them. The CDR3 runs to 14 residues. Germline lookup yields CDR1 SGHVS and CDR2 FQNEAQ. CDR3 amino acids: CASSLSGGNQPQHF. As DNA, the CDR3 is TGTGCCAGCAGCCTATCGGGAGGCAATCAGCCCCAGCATTTT.

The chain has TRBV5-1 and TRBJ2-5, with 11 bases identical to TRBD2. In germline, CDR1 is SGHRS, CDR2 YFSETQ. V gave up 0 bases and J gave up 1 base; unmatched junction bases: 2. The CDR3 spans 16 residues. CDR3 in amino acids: CASSLVGTSGQETQYF. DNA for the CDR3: TGCGCCAGCAGCTTGGTAGGGACTAGCGGCCAAGAGACCCAGTACTTC.

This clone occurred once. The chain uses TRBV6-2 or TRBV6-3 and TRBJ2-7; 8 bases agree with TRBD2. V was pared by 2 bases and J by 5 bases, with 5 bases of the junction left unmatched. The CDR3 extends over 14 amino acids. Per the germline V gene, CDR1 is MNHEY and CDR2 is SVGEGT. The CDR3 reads CASSYASGSHEQYF. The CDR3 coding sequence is TGTGCCAGCAGTTACGCCAGCGGGAGCCACGAGCAGTACTTC.

CDR3 sequence (DNA): TGCGCCAGCAGCTATGGACTAGCGGGGTACCAAGAGACCCAGTACTTC. As protein: CASSYGLAGYQETQYF. This sequence joins TRBV5-1 and TRBJ2-5; TRBD2 matches 12 bases. This CDR3 has 16 amino acids. With 3 bases clipped from V and 0 bases from J, the junction kept 3 bases outside the gene matches. Germline V gives CDR1 SGHRS, CDR2 YFSETQ.